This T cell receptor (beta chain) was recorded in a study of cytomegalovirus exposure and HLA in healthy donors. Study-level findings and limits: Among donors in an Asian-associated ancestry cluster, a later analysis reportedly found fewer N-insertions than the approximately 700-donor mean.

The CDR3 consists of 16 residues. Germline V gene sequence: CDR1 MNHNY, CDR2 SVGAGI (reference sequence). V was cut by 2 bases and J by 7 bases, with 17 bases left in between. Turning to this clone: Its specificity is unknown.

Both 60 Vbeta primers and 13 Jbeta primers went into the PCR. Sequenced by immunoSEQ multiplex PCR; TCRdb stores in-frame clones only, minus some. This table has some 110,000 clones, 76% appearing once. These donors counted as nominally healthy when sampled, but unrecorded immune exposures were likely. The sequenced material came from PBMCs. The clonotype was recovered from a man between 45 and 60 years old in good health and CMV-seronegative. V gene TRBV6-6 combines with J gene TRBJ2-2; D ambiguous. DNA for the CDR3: TGTGCCAGCAGTTACCCTATAGGCCTTTACAGCGGGGAGCTGTTTTTT. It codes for CASSYPIGLYSGELFF.